This TCR beta chain came from a study of T cell responses to AZD1222 COVID-19 vaccine. Broader study findings: Repertoires were collected only later (after the peak T cell response had occurred).

Produced via immunoSEQ multiplex PCR; TCRdb's table is partial and in-frame only. The sample comprises some 120,000 clones, approximately 90% of which are singletons, and 4% to 5.5% rests with the top ten. Remarks on this clone: The antigen is undetermined.

The CDR3 spans 14 residues. Germline loops: CDR1 MDHEN, CDR2 SYDVKM. V shed 2 bases and J shed 0 bases, with 5 bases lying between them. The source was peripheral blood, collected on day 0 of AZD1222 vaccination. The source is an adult in good health. This chain uses TRBV28 with TRBJ1-5; no clear D. CDR3: CASSLLVSNQPQHF. CDR3 sequence (DNA): TGTGCCAGCAGTTTACTGGTTAGCAATCAGCCCCAGCATTTT.